These 14 T cell receptor beta chains came from one sample sequenced in a study of T cell responses to AZD1222 COVID-19 vaccine. The method was immunoSEQ multiplex PCR; TCRdb's version includes in-frame clones alone and lacks a portion of them. The table shows over 150,000 clones, with 85% to 95% occurring only once. The specimen comprised peripheral blood, sampled on day 0 of AZD1222 vaccination. These receptor sequences come from an adult in good health.

This sequence joins TRBV6-5 and TRBJ1-2; 7 nucleotides agree with TRBD1. The ends lost 4 bases at V and 8 bases at J; junction bases unmatched: 10. The CDR3 sequence is 14 residues long. Germline assignment: CDR1 MNHEY and CDR2 SVGAGI. CDR3 protein: CASSSTGTVGGYTF. As DNA, the CDR3 is TGTGCCAGCAGTTCTACCGGGACAGTCGGAGGCTACACCTTC.

This clone was seen only once. The chain joins TRBV19 to TRBJ1-5; possible D gene TRBD1, 6 bases. The CDR3 covers 16 residues. Germline CDR1 reads LNHDA; CDR2 reads SQIVND (reference sequence). Trimming removed 3 bases at V and 1 base at J, with 13 bases between. CDR3 DNA sequence: TGTGCCAGTAGTATGTTACGGGGGGGCAGCAATCAGCCCCAGCATTTT. This encodes CASSMLRGGSNQPQHF.

The rearrangement uses TRBV18 and TRBJ1-5, with a tentative D call TRBD1 (5 bases). Trimming shortened V by 2 bases and J by 9 bases, and 14 bases separated the two germline ends. CDR3 size: 14 residues. CDR1 and CDR2 from the germline V gene are KGHSH and LQKENI. The CDR3 is CASSPDSTMWPQHF. Here the CDR3 DNA reads TGTGCCAGCTCACCAGACAGTACTATGTGGCCCCAGCATTTT.

The chain couples TRBV7-8 to TRBJ1-1, with a tentative D call TRBD1 (5 bases). Trimming pared 1 base from V and 4 bases from J, leaving 13 bases between. CDR1 SGHVS and CDR2 FQNEAQ come from the germline V gene. The CDR3 extends over 15 amino acids. The CDR3 DNA is TGTGCCAGCAGCTTAGTGGTAGGGGCGAGCACTGAAGCTTTCTTT. Translated: CASSLVVGASTEAFF.

This chain joins TRBV11-2 and TRBJ2-4; 8 positions agree with TRBD1. Germline V gene lookup returns CDR1 SGHAT and CDR2 FQNNGV. V gave up 2 bases and J gave up 6 bases; unmatched junction bases: 9. CDR3 length equals 16 residues. CDR3 loop: CASSLRAGGVGNIQYF. The DNA of the CDR3 is TGTGCCAGCAGCTTAAGGGCAGGGGGCGTCGGAAACATTCAGTACTTC.

The V gene is TRBV5-5, the J gene TRBJ2-7; D is perhaps TRBD2 (6 bases). Trimming removed 2 bases at V and 1 base at J, with 13 bases between. The CDR3 runs to 15 residues. CDR1 SGHKS and CDR2 YYEKEE come from the germline V gene (reference sequence). In nucleotides, the CDR3 is TGTGCCAGCAGCTTAACGTCTAGCGCGTCCTACGAGCAGTACTTC. Its protein product is CASSLTSSASYEQYF. The full variable domain, its missing parts supplied by reference TRBV5-5 and TRBJ2-7, is DAGVTQSPTHLIKTRGQQVTLRCSPISGHKSVSWYQQVLGQGPQFIFQYYEKEERGRGNFPDRFSARQFPNYSSELNVNALLLGDSALYLCASSLTSSASYEQYFGPGTRLTVT.

The chain has TRBV19 and TRBJ2-7; a possible D gene is TRBD2 (5 bases). V dropped 5 bases and J dropped 7 bases, with 15 bases sitting between them. The germline V gene has CDR1 LNHDA and CDR2 SQIVND (reference sequence). This CDR3 contains 13 residues. The CDR3 loop reads CASSGNRLLEQYF. In DNA, the CDR3 is TGTGCCAGTAGTGGGAACAGACTACTAGAGCAGTACTTC.

This rearrangement joins TRBV19 to TRBJ1-1; D possibly corresponds to TRBD1 (5 bases). The germline CDR1 and CDR2 sequences are LNHDA and SQIVND (reference sequence). The V and J ends lost 1 base and 8 bases respectively, with 8 bases between them. The CDR3 is made up of 12 amino acids. The CDR3 bases are TGTGCCAGTAGTATAGGGGCAGGGGAAGCTTTCTTT. Its translation: CASSIGAGEAFF.

The gene calls are TRBV6-2 or TRBV6-3 and TRBJ1-1, with 9 bases matching TRBD1. Unmatched junction bases numbered 5, after V lost 6 bases and J lost 6 bases. The V gene's germline CDR1 is MNHEY and CDR2 SVGEGT. CDR3 length equals 13 residues. CDR3 region: CASRYRGLSEAFF. CDR3 nucleotides: TGTGCCAGCAGATACAGGGGGCTCTCTGAAGCTTTCTTT.

The genes are TRBV29-1 and TRBJ2-1, with D tentatively TRBD2 (6 bases). The CDR3 is 14 residues long. Germline-derived CDR1 and CDR2 are SQVTM and ANQGSEA. Trimming pared 4 bases from V and 8 bases from J, leaving 18 bases between. The CDR3 DNA is TGCAGCGTTGGGTGGGACTGGGGAAACGATGAGCAGTTCTTC. It translates to CSVGWDWGNDEQFF.

The chain couples TRBV6-5 to TRBJ2-7; 7 positions agree with TRBD1. The V segment lost 5 bases and the J segment 2 bases; nucleotides outside the gene matches: 3. This CDR3 is built from 13 residues. Germline assignment: CDR1 MNHEY and CDR2 SVGAGI. This chain's CDR3 is CASSRDSTYEQYV. For the CDR3, the DNA is TGTGCCAGCAGTAGGGACAGCACCTACGAGCAGTACGTC.

CDR3 nucleotides: TGTGCCAGCAGCTCGGACAGAAACAATGAGCAGTTCTTC. The encoded protein is CASSSDRNNEQFF. This rearrangement joins TRBV7-7 to TRBJ2-1, with D possibly matching TRBD1 (6 bases). V was shortened by 4 bases and J by 5 bases, with 9 bases between the two germline ends. The CDR3 consists of 13 residues. In germline, CDR1 is SSHAT, CDR2 FNYEAQ (reference sequence).

This clone was seen only once. The chain carries TRBV6-5 and TRBJ1-5; D unresolved. This CDR3 is built from 15 residues. Germline values: CDR1 MNHEY, CDR2 SVGAGI. V lost 4 bases to trimming and J lost 0 bases, with 10 bases between them. As DNA, the CDR3 is TGTGCCAGCAGTTTGGGGATAGGTAGCAATCAGCCCCAGCATTTT. It translates to CASSLGIGSNQPQHF.

V is TRBV29-1 and J is TRBJ1-1; 7 positions match TRBD1. The V segment lost 2 bases and the J segment 11 bases; nucleotides outside the gene matches: 8. Germline V gives CDR1 SQVTM, CDR2 ANQGSEA. The CDR3 covers 12 residues. This CDR3 is CSVERRTGGAFF. The CDR3 nucleotides read TGCAGCGTTGAAAGGAGGACAGGAGGGGCTTTCTTT.